The clone carrying this T cell receptor (beta chain) turned up a few times. The antigen is unknown. From the RT-PCR reads, TCRdb called clonotypes with MiXCR, one entry per CDR3 protein. The repertoire has around 580,000 distinct CDR3 sequences, 10% to 15% of them found once; the top ten carry roughly a tenth. These data are taken from a study of response to subunit inactivated influenza vaccine. This CDR3 has 16 residues. CDR1 and CDR2 from the germline V gene are DFQATT and SNEGSKA (reference sequence). Between the trimmed V and J ends, which lost 0 bases and 7 bases, there was a span of 22 bases. Notes on the study in general: Authors suggested each seasonal flu vaccination may recruit only limited numbers of new T cells.

The clonotype was recovered from a man aged 45-60 years who received an inactivated influenza vaccine. This chain links TRBV20-1 with TRBJ2-7; D might be TRBD1 (6 bases). The sequences come from PBMCs from blood, collected on the day of vaccination. The CDR3 sequence: CSARDQRTAFLREQYF. CDR3 DNA sequence: TGCAGTGCTAGAGATCAGAGGACAGCCTTTTTGAGGGAGCAGTACTTC.